Listed below are T cell receptor beta chains from one sample, sequenced in a study of blood T cell repertoires in COVID-19. Produced via immunoSEQ multiplex PCR; TCRdb's table is partial and in-frame only. The sample has around 100,000 clones, roughly 85% seen once; the top ten hold approximately 1.8%. The specimen sequenced was peripheral blood. These TCRs come from a woman aged 70-85 years with active or convalescent COVID-19. CDR3s leave out the opening cysteine and the closing phenylalanine or tryptophan.

J gene,V gene,CDR3 protein
TRBJ2-3,TRBV6-2/TRBV6-3,ASSTSLRTGVEGLGTQY
TRBJ1-2,TRBV3-1/TRBV3-2,ASSRNTGGDYGYT
TRBJ2-3,TRBV9,ASSVLGSADTQY
TRBJ2-7,TRBV11-2,ASTHGTGQGYEQY
TRBJ1-2,TRBV9,ASSADSANYGYT
TRBJ1-1,TRBV19,ASSMGIGDTEAF
TRBJ1-6,TRBV5-8,ASSRGGFRGSPLH
TRBJ2-3,TRBV28,ASSKAGGGATADTQY
TRBJ2-7,TRBV6-6,ASRRKGQGEDEQY
TRBJ1-1,TRBV7-9,ASSAGTGENTEAF
TRBJ1-1,TRBV12-5,ASGLVLGGDTEAF
TRBJ2-1,TRBV28,ATWDTGRKQF
TRBJ2-1,TRBV6-2/TRBV6-3,ASSYGTPSYNEQF
TRBJ1-5,TRBV19,ASSIARQGLNQPQH
TRBJ1-1,TRBV28,ASRTQVAEAF
TRBJ2-2,TRBV6-1,ASSGLGGLGTGELF
TRBJ2-1,TRBV5-1,ASSFSQRSYNEQF
TRBJ1-4,TRBV5-1,ASSLMGDSSNEKLF
TRBJ1-5,TRBV19,ASSIDLERPQH
TRBJ2-1,TRBV7-9,ASSLGGRDSEYNEQF
TRBJ1-3,TRBV5-1,ASSSGTGDSGNTIY
TRBJ2-7,TRBV7-8,ASSLVGGDPYEQY
TRBJ2-4,TRBV28,ASSPLELAKNIQY
TRBJ2-1,TRBV5-1,ASSLDLAGGDNEQF
TRBJ2-5,TRBV21-1,ASSKEETGETQY
TRBJ1-1,TRBV6-2/TRBV6-3,ASSHPTGANTEAF
TRBJ1-1,TRBV6-2/TRBV6-3,ASSTRGLAGNTEAF
TRBJ2-5,TRBV10-3,AISSSGVGETQY
TRBJ2-3,TRBV6-5,ASSYVLGVSTDTQY
TRBJ2-2,TRBV19,ASSKRGTGELF
TRBJ1-2,TRBV5-6,ASSLGGPGGGYT
TRBJ2-1,TRBV2,ASKLDYNEQF
TRBJ2-1,TRBV7-9,ASSLLGRAGNEQF
TRBJ2-5,TRBV2,ASSATTTREKLRRGETQY
TRBJ2-7,TRBV5-1,ASSWGQVGPQEQY
TRBJ2-3,TRBV4-3,ASSQTAGGLTDTQY
TRBJ2-1,TRBV30,AWSEGLAGEVEQF
TRBJ1-2,TRBV27,ASSSPLRGDGYT
TRBJ1-1,TRBV5-1,ASSFRENTEAF
TRBJ2-5,TRBV2,ASSTGTGGEETQY
TRBJ1-6,TRBV5-1,ASSFSGNNSPLH
TRBJ2-1,TRBV6-5,ASSLDRGRVMF
TRBJ2-1,TRBV30,AWSKGDSSYNEQF
TRBJ2-7,TRBV7-7,ASSPGGISYEQY
TRBJ1-4,TRBV2,ASSLVPVLPEKLF